The 19 T cell receptor beta chains reported below all come from one sample, sequenced in a study of blood T cell repertoires in COVID-19. This table comes from immunoSEQ multiplex PCR, and its TCRdb copy is limited to in-frame clones, with some not included. This table has around 70,000 clones, more than 75% appearing once. The sequenced sample was peripheral blood. These receptors originate from a human donor in a cohort sampled during active COVID-19.

A word on this clone: One end of the junction is discordant with germline, which a read error may explain. The rearrangement uses TRBV7-8 and TRBJ1-2; D is unclear. The CDR3 has 13 amino acids. CDR1 and CDR2 from the germline V gene are SGHVS and FQNEAQ. DNA of the CDR3: TGTGCCAGCAGCTTCCAGAGGGCCATAGGGAGAAGCTTC. Translating it yields CASSFQRAIGRSF.

This chain links TRBV25-1 with TRBJ2-7; D is ambiguous. The CDR3 sequence is 15 residues long. V lost 4 bases to trimming and J lost 1 base, with 14 bases between them. Germline V gene data show CDR1 as MGHDK and CDR2 as SYGVNS. CDR3 sequence: CASSVDSIPSYEQYF. As DNA, the CDR3 is TGTGCCAGCAGTGTAGACTCCATACCTTCCTACGAGCAGTACTTC.

The chain links TRBV6-2 or TRBV6-3 to TRBJ2-3; 7 bases are a match to TRBD1. This CDR3 region has 13 residues. The germline CDR1 and CDR2 sequences are MNHEY and SVGEGT. Trimming took 5 bases from V and 4 from J; bases not matched to a gene: 3. The CDR3 DNA sequence: TGTGCCAGCAGTCCCGGACAGGCAGATACGCAGTATTTT. Protein product: CASSPGQADTQYF.

The V gene is TRBV15, the J gene TRBJ2-7; 7 bases agree with TRBD1. The CDR3 runs to 14 residues. V was pared by 0 bases and J by 7 bases, with 6 bases of the junction left unmatched. Per germline, CDR1 LNHNV and CDR2 YYDKDF (reference sequence). CDR3 amino acids: CATSREAAGGEQYF. CDR3 bases: TGTGCCACCAGCAGAGAGGCGGCAGGGGGAGAGCAGTACTTC.

This chain uses TRBV7-3 with TRBJ1-1, with D possibly TRBD1 on 6 matching bases. Germline V gene sequence: CDR1 SGHTA, CDR2 FQGTGA. The ends were cut back, 0 bases at V and 1 base at J, with 9 bases in the middle. The CDR3 has 15 residues. In DNA, the CDR3 is TGTGCCAGCAGCTTAACGCGAGGGGGGAACACTGAAGCTTTCTTT. Translated, it gives CASSLTRGGNTEAFF.

CDR3 nucleotide sequence: TGTGCCAGCAGTTATGCAGGGGGCTATGTCACTGAAGCTTTCTTT. Amino acids: CASSYAGGYVTEAFF. The chain is built from TRBV6-5 and TRBJ1-1, with TRBD1 matching over 8 bases. The J segment lost 4 bases and the V segment lost 3 bases, leaving 7 bases of the junction unmatched. The CDR3 extends over 15 amino acids. Germline-derived CDR1 and CDR2 are MNHEY and SVGAGI.

This clone was seen a single time. The chain has TRBV7-2 and TRBJ2-7, with 7 positions matching TRBD1. CDR1 SGHTA and CDR2 FQGNSA come from the germline V gene. CDR3 size: 14 residues. Losses at the gene ends were 5 bases for V and 2 bases for J; bases not matched to a gene: 6. Here the CDR3 DNA reads TGTGCCAGCAGCGGGACAGTATCCCCCTACGAGCAGTACTTC. This encodes CASSGTVSPYEQYF.

The rearrangement joins TRBV9 to TRBJ1-4, with unresolved D. The CDR3 runs to 14 residues. Trimming left V 0 bases short and J 3 bases short, with 6 bases between. Germline V gene data show CDR1 as SGDLS and CDR2 as YYNGEE. The CDR3 is CASSVAGSNEKLFF. Here the CDR3 DNA reads TGTGCCAGCAGCGTAGCGGGTTCTAATGAAAAACTGTTTTTT. Drawing the rest from reference TRBV9 and TRBJ1-4, the complete variable domain is DSGVTQTPKHLITATGQRVTLRCSPRSGDLSVYWYQQSLDQGLQFLIQYYNGEERAKGNILERFSAQQFPDLHSELNLSSLELGDSALYFCASSVAGSNEKLFFGSGTQLSVL.

The V call is TRBV7-3, the J call TRBJ2-7; possible D gene TRBD1, 6 bases. V was pared by 3 bases and J by 4 bases, with 10 bases between. Per the germline V gene, CDR1 is SGHTA and CDR2 is FQGTGA. CDR3 size: 13 residues. The CDR3 DNA is TGTGCCAGCAGCTTCCAAGGGGGTTACGAGCAGTACTTC. Amino acid sequence: CASSFQGGYEQYF.

J is TRBJ2-1 and V is TRBV18; 12 bases agree with TRBD2. This CDR3 has 15 amino acids. With V trimmed by 2 bases and J by 9 bases, 5 bases remained unmatched. Germline CDR1 and CDR2: KGHSH and LQKENI. The DNA of the CDR3 is TGTGCCAGCTCACCAGCTAGCGGGGGGGATTTTGAGCAGTTCTTC. Translated, it gives CASSPASGGDFEQFF.

The chain couples TRBV4-3 to TRBJ2-2; 9 bases line up with TRBD2. In germline, CDR1 is LGHNA, CDR2 YSLEER. The CDR3 is made up of 17 amino acids. The junction had 5 bases not matched to a gene; V was cut back by 1 base and J by 2 bases. This CDR3 is CASSQGASGENTGELFF. In DNA, the CDR3 is TGCGCCAGCAGCCAAGGGGCTAGCGGGGAAAACACCGGGGAGCTGTTTTTT.

The gene calls are TRBV7-2 and TRBJ2-5; 11 bases are a match to TRBD2. Trimming at V came to 5 bases and at J to 4 bases, leaving 15 bases not matched to a gene. Germline loops: CDR1 SGHTA, CDR2 FQGNSA. This CDR3 region has 18 residues. DNA of the CDR3: TGTGCCAGCAGCCGGACAGCGAATCTAGCGGGGGGCTCAGAGACCCAGTACTTC. This sequence encodes CASSRTANLAGGSETQYF.

The chain uses TRBV7-2 and TRBJ1-4; perhaps TRBD1 as D (6 bases). CDR1 is SGHTA and CDR2 is FQGNSA in the germline V gene. V was trimmed by 0 bases and J by 0 bases, leaving 14 bases between them. This CDR3 region has 18 residues. CDR3 in DNA: TGTGCCAGCAGCTTAGCCGGGAGGGGGGGAGCAACTAATGAAAAACTGTTTTTT. Translated: CASSLAGRGGATNEKLFF.

The V call is TRBV2, the J call TRBJ1-4; D not certain. Germline V lookup: CDR1 SNHLY, CDR2 FYNNEI. Trimming took off 9 bases at V and 3 bases at J, with 8 bases between the two ends. This CDR3 is built from 12 residues. The CDR3: CASLPPNEKLFF. CDR3 coding DNA: TGTGCCAGTCTCCCCCCTAATGAAAAACTGTTTTTT. Supplemented by reference TRBV2 and TRBJ1-4, the full variable domain reads EPEVTQTPSHQVTQMGQEVILRCVPISNHLYFYWYRQILGQKVEFLVSFYNNEISEKSEIFDDQFSVERPDGSNFTLKIRSTKLEDSAMYFCASLPPNEKLFFGSGTQLSVL.

The chain links TRBV6-5 to TRBJ2-1; a possible D gene is TRBD1 (6 bases). This CDR3 contains 13 residues. The V and J ends lost 6 bases and 9 bases respectively, with 15 bases between them. From germline, CDR1 is MNHEY and CDR2 SVGAGI. CDR3 sequence reads: CASSADRRSEQFF. The DNA of the CDR3 is TGTGCCAGCAGCGCGGACAGACGAAGTGAGCAGTTCTTC.

There are a few counts of this clone. The chain employs TRBV2 and TRBJ2-3, with D possibly being TRBD1 (6 bases). Germline V gene sequence: CDR1 SNHLY, CDR2 FYNNEI. The ends were cut back, 4 bases at V and 6 bases at J, with 8 bases in the middle. The CDR3 loop spans 12 amino acids. This CDR3 reads CASSAGADTQYF. Here the CDR3 DNA reads TGTGCCAGCAGTGCAGGGGCCGATACGCAGTATTTT. Variable domain in full (rest from reference TRBV2 and TRBJ2-3): EPEVTQTPSHQVTQMGQEVILRCVPISNHLYFYWYRQILGQKVEFLVSFYNNEISEKSEIFDDQFSVERPDGSNFTLKIRSTKLEDSAMYFCASSAGADTQYFGPGTRLTVL.

This clone was found a few times. The chain employs TRBV5-4 and TRBJ1-3; D is possibly TRBD1 (6 bases). V dropped 4 bases and J dropped 7 bases, with 18 bases sitting between them. Germline CDR1 reads SGHNT; CDR2 reads YYREEE (reference sequence). The CDR3 loop spans 15 amino acids. The CDR3 here is CASSAAPGHGNTIYF. Written as DNA, the CDR3 is TGTGCCAGCAGCGCAGCTCCGGGACATGGGAACACCATATATTTT. Variable domain in full (rest from reference TRBV5-4 and TRBJ1-3): ETGVTQSPTHLIKTRGQQVTLRCSSQSGHNTVSWYQQALGQGPQFIFQYYREEENGRGNFPPRFSGLQFPNYSSELNVNALELDDSALYLCASSAAPGHGNTIYFGEGSWLTVV.

The chain employs TRBV18 and TRBJ1-5; possible D gene TRBD1, 6 bases. Germline V gene lookup returns CDR1 KGHSH and CDR2 LQKENI. There are 16 residues in the CDR3. V lost 2 bases, J lost 6 bases, and 17 bases lay in between. CDR3: CASSPNESPGAQPQHF. The DNA of the CDR3 is TGTGCCAGCTCACCAAACGAATCCCCAGGGGCTCAGCCCCAGCATTTT.

The V gene is TRBV4-3, the J gene TRBJ2-1; 10 positions agree with TRBD2. Per germline, CDR1 LGHNA and CDR2 YSLEER. This CDR3 is 18 amino acids long. V lost 0 bases to trimming and J lost 0 bases; unmatched junction nucleotides: 5. Here the CDR3 DNA reads TGCGCCAGCAGCCAAGATCACCCTAGCGGGGGCTCCTACAATGAGCAGTTCTTC. This gives the protein CASSQDHPSGGSYNEQFF.